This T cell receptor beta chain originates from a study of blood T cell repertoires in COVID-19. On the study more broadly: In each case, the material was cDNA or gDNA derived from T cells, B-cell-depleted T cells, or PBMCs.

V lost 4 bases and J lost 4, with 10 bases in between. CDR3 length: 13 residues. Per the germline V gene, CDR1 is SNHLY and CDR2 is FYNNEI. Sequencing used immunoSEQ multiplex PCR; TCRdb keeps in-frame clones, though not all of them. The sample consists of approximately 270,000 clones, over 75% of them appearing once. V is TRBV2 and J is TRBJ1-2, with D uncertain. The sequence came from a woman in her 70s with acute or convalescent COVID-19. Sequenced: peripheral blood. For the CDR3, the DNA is TGTGCCAGCAGTGCCTTCGTGAGCTATGGCTACACCTTC. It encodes CASSAFVSYGYTF.